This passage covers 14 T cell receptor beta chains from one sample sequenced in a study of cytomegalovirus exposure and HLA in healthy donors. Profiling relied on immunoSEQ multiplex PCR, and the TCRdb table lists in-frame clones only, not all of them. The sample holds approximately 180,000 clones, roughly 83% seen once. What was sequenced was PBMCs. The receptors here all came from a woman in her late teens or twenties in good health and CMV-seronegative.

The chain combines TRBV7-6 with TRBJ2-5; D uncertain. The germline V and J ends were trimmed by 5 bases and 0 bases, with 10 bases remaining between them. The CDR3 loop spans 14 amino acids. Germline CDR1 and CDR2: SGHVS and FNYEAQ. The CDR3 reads CASSPPGYQETQYF. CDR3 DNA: TGTGCCAGCAGCCCGCCGGGTTACCAAGAGACCCAGTACTTC.

For the CDR3, the DNA is TGTGCCAGCAGCTTAGTGATTATTCCGCGGGGGGGTTCCGGGGAGCTGTTTTTT. This translates into CASSLVIIPRGGSGELFF. The chain employs TRBV7-8 and TRBJ2-2; the match to TRBD2 covers 9 bases. CDR1 is SGHVS, CDR2 FQNEAQ, per germline. The CDR3 length is 18 residues. With 1 base clipped from V and 6 bases from J, the junction kept 12 bases outside the gene matches.

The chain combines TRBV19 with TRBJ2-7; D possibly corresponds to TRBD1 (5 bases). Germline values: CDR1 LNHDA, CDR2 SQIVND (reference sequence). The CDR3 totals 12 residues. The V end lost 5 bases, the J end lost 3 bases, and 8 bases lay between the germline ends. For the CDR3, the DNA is TGTGCCAGTAGTGCCAGGGTCTACGAGCAGTACTTC. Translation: CASSARVYEQYF.

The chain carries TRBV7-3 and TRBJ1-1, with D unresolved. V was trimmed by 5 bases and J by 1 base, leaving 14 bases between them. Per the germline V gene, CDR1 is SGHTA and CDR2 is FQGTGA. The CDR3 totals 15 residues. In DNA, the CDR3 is TGTGCCAGCAGCCTCGGAGACGCCTCGAACACTGAAGCTTTCTTT. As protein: CASSLGDASNTEAFF.

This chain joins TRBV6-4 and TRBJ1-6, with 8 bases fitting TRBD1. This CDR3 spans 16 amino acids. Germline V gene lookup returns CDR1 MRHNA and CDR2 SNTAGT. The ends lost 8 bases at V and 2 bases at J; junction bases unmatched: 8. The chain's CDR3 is CASPGQAQTYNSPLHF. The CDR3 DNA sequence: TGTGCCAGCCCGGGACAGGCGCAAACCTATAATTCACCCCTCCACTTT.

This CDR3 reads CASSKGPVEDGYTF. The CDR3 coding sequence is TGTGCCAGCAGCAAAGGTCCCGTAGAGGATGGCTACACCTTC. J is TRBJ1-2 and V is TRBV21-1. TRBV21-1 is described as a pseudogene. The CDR3 totals 14 residues.

CDR3 bases: TGCGCCAGCACGGGCAGCGGGAGTTCGGGCAATGAGCAGTTCTTC. Protein sequence: CASTGSGSSGNEQFF. The gene calls are TRBV10-1 and TRBJ2-1, with TRBD2 identical over 8 bases. The germline gives CDR1 WNHNN, CDR2 SYGVQD (reference sequence). V lost 7 bases and J lost 6; bases outside the gene matches: 11. The CDR3 totals 15 residues.

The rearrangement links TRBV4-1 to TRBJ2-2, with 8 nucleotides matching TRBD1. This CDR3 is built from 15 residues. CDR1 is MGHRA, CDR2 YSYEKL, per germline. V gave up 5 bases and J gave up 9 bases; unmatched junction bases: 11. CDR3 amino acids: CASSSWTGNLRELFF. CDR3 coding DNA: TGCGCCAGCAGCTCCTGGACAGGGAACCTTCGGGAGCTGTTTTTT.

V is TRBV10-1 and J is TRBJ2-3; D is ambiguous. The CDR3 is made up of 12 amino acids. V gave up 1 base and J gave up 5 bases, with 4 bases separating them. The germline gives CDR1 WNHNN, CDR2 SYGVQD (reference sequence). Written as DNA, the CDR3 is TGCGCCAGCAGTGAGTTTCAAGATACGCAGTATTTT. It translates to CASSEFQDTQYF.

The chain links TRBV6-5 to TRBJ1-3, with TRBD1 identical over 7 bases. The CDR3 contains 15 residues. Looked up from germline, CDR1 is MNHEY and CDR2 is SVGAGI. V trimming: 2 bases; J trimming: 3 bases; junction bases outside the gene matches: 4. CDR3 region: CASSYAGTVGNTIYF. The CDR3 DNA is TGTGCCAGCAGTTACGCCGGGACAGTTGGAAACACCATATATTTT.

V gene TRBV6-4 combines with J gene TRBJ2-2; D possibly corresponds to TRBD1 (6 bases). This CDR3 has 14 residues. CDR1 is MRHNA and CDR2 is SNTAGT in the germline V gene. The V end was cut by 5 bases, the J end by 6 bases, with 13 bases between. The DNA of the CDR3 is TGTGCCAGCAGTCCGCCAGGACAGTCCGGGGAGCTGTTTTTT. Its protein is CASSPPGQSGELFF.

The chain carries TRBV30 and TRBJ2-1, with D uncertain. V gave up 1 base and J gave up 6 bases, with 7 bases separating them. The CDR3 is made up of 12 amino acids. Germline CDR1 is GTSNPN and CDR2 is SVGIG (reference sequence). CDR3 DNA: TGTGCCTGGAGTGCCTCTAGCAATGAGCAGTTCTTC. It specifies CAWSASSNEQFF. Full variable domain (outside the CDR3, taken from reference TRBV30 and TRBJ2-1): SQTIHQWPATLVQPVGSPLSLECTVEGTSNPNLYWYRQAAGRGLQLLFYSVGIGQISSEVPQNLSASRPQDRQFILSSKKLLLSDSGFYLCAWSASSNEQFFGPGTRLTVL.

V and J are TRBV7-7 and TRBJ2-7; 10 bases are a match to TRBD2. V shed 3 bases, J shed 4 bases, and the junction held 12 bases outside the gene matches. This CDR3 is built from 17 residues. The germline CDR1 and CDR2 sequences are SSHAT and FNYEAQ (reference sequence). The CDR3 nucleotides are TGTGCCAGCAGCTTCGCCCCCCCGGGACTAGCGAGTTACGAGCAGTACTTC. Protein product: CASSFAPPGLASYEQYF.

For the CDR3, the DNA is TGTGCCAGCAGTGCCCAATCCTCTGGGGCCAACGTCCTGACTTTC. This translates into CASSAQSSGANVLTF. This rearrangement joins TRBV6-4 to TRBJ2-6; D is unclear. Germline-derived CDR1 and CDR2 are MRHNA and SNTAGT. This CDR3 has 15 residues. V lost 4 bases to trimming and J lost 0 bases, with 7 bases between them.